The subject of this entry is one TCR beta chain. Treatment in this sample: about 20 received Ad26.COV2.S at low or high dose, single or two shots; about 5 received placebo; per-sample allocation not given. The samples date from day 63 after the first vaccine or placebo injection. Based in Boston, the donor was an adult of 18-55 years. This sample stems from a study of Ad26.COV2.S vaccination and SARS-CoV-2 variants. The germline gives CDR1 LGHDT, CDR2 YNNKEL (reference sequence). The CDR3 loop spans 19 amino acids. V lost 0 bases to trimming and J lost 2 bases, with 21 bases between them. The assay was immunoSEQ multiplex PCR, and TCRdb's table has in-frame clones only and misses some. Of 400,000 or so clones in the sample, around 85% were seen once.

The sequenced sample was peripheral blood, obtained in a trial of Ad26.COV2.S vaccine versus placebo. The sequence came from a person between 18 and 65 years old who received the Ad26.COV2.S COVID-19 vaccine or a placebo. This chain uses TRBV3-1 (or the pseudogene TRBV3-2) with TRBJ2-3; TRBD1 is a possible D gene (6 bases). CDR3 DNA sequence: TGTGCCAGCAGCCAAGATGAAGAATCTGAAGGACAGCCCACAGATACGCAGTATTTT. Translated: CASSQDEESEGQPTDTQYF.